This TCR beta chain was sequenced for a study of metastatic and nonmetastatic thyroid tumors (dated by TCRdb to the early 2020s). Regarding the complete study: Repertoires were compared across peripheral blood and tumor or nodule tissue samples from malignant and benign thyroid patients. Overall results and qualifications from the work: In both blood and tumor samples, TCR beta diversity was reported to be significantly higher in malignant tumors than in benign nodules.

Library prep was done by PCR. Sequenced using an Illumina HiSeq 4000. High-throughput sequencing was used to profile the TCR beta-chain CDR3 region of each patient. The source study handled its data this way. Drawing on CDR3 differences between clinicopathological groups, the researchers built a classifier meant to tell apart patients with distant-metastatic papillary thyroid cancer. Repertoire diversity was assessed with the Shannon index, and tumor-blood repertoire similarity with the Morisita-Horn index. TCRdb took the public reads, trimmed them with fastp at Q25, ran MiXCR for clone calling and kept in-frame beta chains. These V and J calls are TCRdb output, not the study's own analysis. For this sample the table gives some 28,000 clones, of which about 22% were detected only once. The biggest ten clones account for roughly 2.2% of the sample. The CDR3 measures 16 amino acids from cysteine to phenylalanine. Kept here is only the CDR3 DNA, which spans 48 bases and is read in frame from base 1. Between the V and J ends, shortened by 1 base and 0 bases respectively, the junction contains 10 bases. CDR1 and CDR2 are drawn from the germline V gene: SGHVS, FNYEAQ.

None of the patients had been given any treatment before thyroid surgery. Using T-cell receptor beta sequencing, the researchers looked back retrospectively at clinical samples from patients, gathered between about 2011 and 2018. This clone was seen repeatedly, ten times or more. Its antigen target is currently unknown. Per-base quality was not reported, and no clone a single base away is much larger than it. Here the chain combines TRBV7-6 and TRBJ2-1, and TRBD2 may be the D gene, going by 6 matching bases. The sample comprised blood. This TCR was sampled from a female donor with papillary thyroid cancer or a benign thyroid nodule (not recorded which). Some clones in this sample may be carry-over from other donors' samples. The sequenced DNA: TGTGCCAGCAGCTTAGTGGCGGGGCCCTCCTACAATGAGCAGTTCTTC. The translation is CASSLVAGPSYNEQFF.